The 2 T cell receptor beta chains below were found in one sample sequenced in a study of T cells in Graves' hyperthyroidism and ophthalmopathy (dated by TCRdb to about 2019). Library generation was performed with multiplex PCR. TCRdb records Illumina HiSeq 2000 as the sequencer. The TCR beta CDR3 regions were amplified from the RNA transcripts. For the first round of RT-PCR on the TCR CDR3, the HTBI primer set was used together with the Qiagen OneStep RT-PCR kit. Starting from the raw public reads, TCRdb applied fastp trimming at Q25, assembled clones with MiXCR and retained in-frame beta chains. Each record represents a unique CDR3 protein, reported with the most common genes and DNA among its rows. This sample is represented by 300,000 to 450,000 distinct CDR3 sequences; around 13% of them were singletons. Less than 20% of the sample is in the top ten clones. The sample was blood. These receptors were obtained from a woman in her thirties with Graves' ophthalmopathy.

This clonotype was picked up many times. This CDR3 is CASSLRQGGEQYF. The DNA of the CDR3 is TGTGCCAGCAGCCTAAGACAGGGGGGGGAGCAGTACTTC. The chain employs TRBV7-8 and TRBJ2-7, with 9 bases that match TRBD1. V gave up 5 bases and J gave up 7 bases; unmatched junction bases: 6. Germline CDR1 SGHVS, CDR2 FQNEAQ. The CDR3 length is 13 residues. The complete variable domain, with remaining parts taken from reference TRBV7-8 and TRBJ2-7, reads GAGVSQSPRYKVAKRGQDVALRCDPISGHVSLFWYQQALGQGPEFLTYFQNEAQLDKSGLPSDRFFAERPEGSVSTLKIQRTQQEDSAVYLCASSLRQGGEQYFGPGTRLTVT.

This clonotype has at least ten counts. This chain links TRBV12-3 or TRBV12-4 with TRBJ2-1, with 15 bases identical to TRBD2. Trimming cost V 7 bases and J 9 bases; bases outside gene matches: 13. The CDR3 covers 17 residues. This chain's CDR3 is CASKGLAGGYSFGEQFF. The CDR3 DNA reads as TGTGCCAGCAAGGGACTAGCGGGGGGCTATTCCTTCGGTGAGCAGTTCTTC.